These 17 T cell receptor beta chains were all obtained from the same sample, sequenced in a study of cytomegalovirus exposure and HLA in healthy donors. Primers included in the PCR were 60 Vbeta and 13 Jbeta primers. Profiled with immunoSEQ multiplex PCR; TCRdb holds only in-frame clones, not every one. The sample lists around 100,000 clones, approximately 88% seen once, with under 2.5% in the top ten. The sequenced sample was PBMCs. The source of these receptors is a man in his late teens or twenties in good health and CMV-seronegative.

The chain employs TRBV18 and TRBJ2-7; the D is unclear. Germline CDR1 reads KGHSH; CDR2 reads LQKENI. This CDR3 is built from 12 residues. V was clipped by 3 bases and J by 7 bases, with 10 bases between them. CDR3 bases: TGTGCCAGCTCACCCCTCCCCCGGGAGCAGTACTTC. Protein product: CASSPLPREQYF.

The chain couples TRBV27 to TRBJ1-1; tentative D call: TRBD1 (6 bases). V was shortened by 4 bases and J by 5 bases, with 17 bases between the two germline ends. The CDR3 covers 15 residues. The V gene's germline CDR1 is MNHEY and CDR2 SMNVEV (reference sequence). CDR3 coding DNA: TGTGCCAGCAGTTCCCCCGGACAGACTACTACTGAAGCTTTCTTT. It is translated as CASSSPGQTTTEAFF.

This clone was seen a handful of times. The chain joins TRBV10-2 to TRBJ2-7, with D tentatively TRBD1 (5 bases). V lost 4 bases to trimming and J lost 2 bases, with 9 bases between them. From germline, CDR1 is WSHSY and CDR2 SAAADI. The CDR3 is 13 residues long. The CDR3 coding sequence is TGCGCCAGCAGTGTAGGGGAAACCTACGAGCAGTACTTC. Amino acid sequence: CASSVGETYEQYF.

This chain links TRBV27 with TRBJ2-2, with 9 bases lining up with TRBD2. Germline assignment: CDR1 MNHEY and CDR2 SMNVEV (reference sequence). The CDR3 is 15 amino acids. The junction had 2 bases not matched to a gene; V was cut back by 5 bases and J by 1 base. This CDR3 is CASSVSGGNTGELFF. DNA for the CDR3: TGTGCCAGCAGTGTTAGCGGGGGGAACACCGGGGAGCTGTTTTTT.

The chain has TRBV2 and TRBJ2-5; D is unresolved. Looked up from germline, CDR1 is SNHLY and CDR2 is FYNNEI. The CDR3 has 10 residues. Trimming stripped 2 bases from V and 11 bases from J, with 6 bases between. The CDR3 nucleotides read TGTGCCAGCAGTGAATTGGAGCAGTACTTC. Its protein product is CASSELEQYF. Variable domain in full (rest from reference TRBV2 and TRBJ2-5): EPEVTQTPSHQVTQMGQEVILRCVPISNHLYFYWYRQILGQKVEFLVSFYNNEISEKSEIFDDQFSVERPDGSNFTLKIRSTKLEDSAMYFCASSELEQYFGPGTRLLVL.

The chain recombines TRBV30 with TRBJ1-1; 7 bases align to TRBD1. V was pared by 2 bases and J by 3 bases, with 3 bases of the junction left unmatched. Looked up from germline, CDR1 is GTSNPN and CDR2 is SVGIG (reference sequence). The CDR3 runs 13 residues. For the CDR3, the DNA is TGTGCCTGGAGTCTGACAGGGTACACTGAAGCTTTCTTT. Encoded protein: CAWSLTGYTEAFF.

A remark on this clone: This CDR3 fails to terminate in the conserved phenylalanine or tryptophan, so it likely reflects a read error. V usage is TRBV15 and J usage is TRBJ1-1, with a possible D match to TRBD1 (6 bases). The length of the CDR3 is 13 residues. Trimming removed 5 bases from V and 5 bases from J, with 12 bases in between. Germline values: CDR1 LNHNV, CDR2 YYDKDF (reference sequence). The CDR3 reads CATSQGFRTEAFV. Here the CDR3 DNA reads TGTGCCACCAGCCAGGGGTTCCGGACTGAAGCTTTCGTT.

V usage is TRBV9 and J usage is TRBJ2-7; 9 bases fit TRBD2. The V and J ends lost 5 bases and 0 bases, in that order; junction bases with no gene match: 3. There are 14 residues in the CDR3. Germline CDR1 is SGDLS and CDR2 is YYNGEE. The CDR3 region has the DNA TGTGCCAGCAGTAGACTAGCGGCCTCCTACGAGCAGTACTTC. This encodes CASSRLAASYEQYF.

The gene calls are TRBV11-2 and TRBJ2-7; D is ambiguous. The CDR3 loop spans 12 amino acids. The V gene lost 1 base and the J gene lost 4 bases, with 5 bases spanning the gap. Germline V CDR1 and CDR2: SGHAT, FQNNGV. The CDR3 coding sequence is TGTGCCAGCAGCTTAGGCGTATACGAGCAGTACTTC. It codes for CASSLGVYEQYF.

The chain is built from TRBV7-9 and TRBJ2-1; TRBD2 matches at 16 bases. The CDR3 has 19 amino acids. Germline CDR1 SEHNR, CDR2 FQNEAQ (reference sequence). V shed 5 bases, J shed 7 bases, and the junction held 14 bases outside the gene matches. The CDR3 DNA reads TGTGCCAGCAGCCCGGGACTAGCGGGAGGGCACAAAGAGTGGAATGAGCAGTTCTTC. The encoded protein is CASSPGLAGGHKEWNEQFF.

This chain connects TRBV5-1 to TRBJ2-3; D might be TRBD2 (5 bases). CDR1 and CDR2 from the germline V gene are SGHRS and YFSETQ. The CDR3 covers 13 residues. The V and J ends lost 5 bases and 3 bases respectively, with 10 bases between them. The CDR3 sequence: CASSREGTDTQYF. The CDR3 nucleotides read TGCGCCAGCAGTCGGGAAGGGACAGATACGCAGTATTTT. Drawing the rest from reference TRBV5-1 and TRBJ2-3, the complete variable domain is KAGVTQTPRYLIKTRGQQVTLSCSPISGHRSVSWYQQTPGQGLQFLFEYFSETQRNKGNFPGRFSGRQFSNSRSEMNVSTLELGDSALYLCASSREGTDTQYFGPGTRLTVL.

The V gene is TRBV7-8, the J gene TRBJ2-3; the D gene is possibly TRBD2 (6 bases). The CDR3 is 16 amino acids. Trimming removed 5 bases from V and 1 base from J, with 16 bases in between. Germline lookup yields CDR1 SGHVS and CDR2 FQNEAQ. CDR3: CASSPRLAMGTDTQYF. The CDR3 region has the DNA TGTGCCAGCAGCCCACGCCTAGCGATGGGCACAGATACGCAGTATTTT.

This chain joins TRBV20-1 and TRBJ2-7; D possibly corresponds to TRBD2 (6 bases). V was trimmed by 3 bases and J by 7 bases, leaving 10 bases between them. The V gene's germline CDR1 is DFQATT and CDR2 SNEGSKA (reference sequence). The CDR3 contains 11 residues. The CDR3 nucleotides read TGCAGTGCTAGGGGTAGCGGAGAGCAGTACTTC. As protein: CSARGSGEQYF.

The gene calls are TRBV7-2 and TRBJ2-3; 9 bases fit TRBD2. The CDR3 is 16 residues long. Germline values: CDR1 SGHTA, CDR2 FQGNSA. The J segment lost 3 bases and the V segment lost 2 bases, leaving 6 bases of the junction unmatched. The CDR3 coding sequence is TGTGCCAGCAGCTTAATTGGCGGGGGGGCGACAGATACGCAGTATTTT. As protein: CASSLIGGGATDTQYF.

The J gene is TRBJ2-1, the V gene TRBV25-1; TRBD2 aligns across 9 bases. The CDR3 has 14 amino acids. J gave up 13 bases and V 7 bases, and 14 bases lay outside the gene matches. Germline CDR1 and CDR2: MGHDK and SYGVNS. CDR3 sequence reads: CASKKGTSWGEQFF. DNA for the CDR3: TGTGCCAGCAAAAAGGGGACTAGCTGGGGGGAACAGTTCTTC.

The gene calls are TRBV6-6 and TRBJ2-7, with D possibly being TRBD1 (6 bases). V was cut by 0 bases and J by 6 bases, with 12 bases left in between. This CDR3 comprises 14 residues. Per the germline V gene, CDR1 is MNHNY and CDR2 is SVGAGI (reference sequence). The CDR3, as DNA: TGTGCCAGCAGTTACTCGGACAGATTCGGCGAGCAGTACTTC. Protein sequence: CASSYSDRFGEQYF.

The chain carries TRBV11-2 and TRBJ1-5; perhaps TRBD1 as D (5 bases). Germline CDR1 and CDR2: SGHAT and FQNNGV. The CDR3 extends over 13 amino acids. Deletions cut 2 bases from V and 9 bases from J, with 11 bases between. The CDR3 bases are TGTGCCAGCAGCTTATGGCAGGGCAGGCCCCAGCATTTT. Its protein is CASSLWQGRPQHF.